The 13 T cell receptor beta chains below come from one sample, sequenced in a study of blood T cell repertoires in COVID-19. Here immunoSEQ multiplex PCR was the method, and the copy in TCRdb shows in-frame clones only, minus some. The profile shows about 80,000 clones, roughly 85% of them singletons. The sample comprised peripheral blood. Receptors originate from a man aged 45-60 years with COVID-19, enrolled during active disease.

The rearrangement joins TRBV5-1 to TRBJ1-2, with unresolved D. CDR3 length: 12 residues. CDR1 SGHRS and CDR2 YFSETQ come from the germline V gene. V was pared by 2 bases and J by 4 bases, with 6 bases between. CDR3 coding DNA: TGCGCCAGCAGCTTCGGGAGCTATGGCTACACCTTC. This translates into CASSFGSYGYTF.

The chain uses TRBV2 and TRBJ1-1; maybe TRBD1 (6 bases). Germline CDR1 reads SNHLY; CDR2 reads FYNNEI. Trimming pared 2 bases from V and 5 bases from J, leaving 18 bases between. This CDR3 has 16 amino acids. The CDR3 is CASSEFGRGAVTEAFF. CDR3 coding DNA: TGTGCCAGCAGTGAATTTGGGCGGGGGGCAGTGACTGAAGCTTTCTTT. The full variable domain, with the rest looked up from reference TRBV2 and TRBJ1-1, is EPEVTQTPSHQVTQMGQEVILRCVPISNHLYFYWYRQILGQKVEFLVSFYNNEISEKSEIFDDQFSVERPDGSNFTLKIRSTKLEDSAMYFCASSEFGRGAVTEAFFGQGTRLTVV.

This clone was observed a handful of times. The chain links TRBV25-1 to TRBJ2-7, with 7 bases lining up with TRBD2. The CDR3 extends over 16 amino acids. Germline V CDR1 and CDR2: MGHDK, SYGVNS. V lost 6 bases to trimming and J lost 0 bases; unmatched junction nucleotides: 11. The CDR3, as DNA: TGTGCCAGCAGAGATGAGCTAGCGGAGAGCTCCTACGAGCAGTACTTC. It codes for CASRDELAESSYEQYF.

This clone was counted once. The V gene is TRBV6-1, the J gene TRBJ2-3; weak D call: TRBD1 (5 bases). The CDR3 has 15 residues. Trimming removed 1 base at V and 2 bases at J, with 10 bases between. Germline CDR1 reads MNHNS; CDR2 reads SASEGT. The CDR3 DNA is TGTGCCAGCAGTGAAGGCAGGGCTGACACAGATACGCAGTATTTT. Protein sequence: CASSEGRADTDTQYF.

The J gene is TRBJ2-2, the V gene TRBV7-6; weak D call: TRBD2 (6 bases). The V and J ends lost 6 bases and 3 bases respectively, with 17 bases between them. The germline V gene encodes CDR1 SGHVS and CDR2 FNYEAQ. CDR3 length: 16 amino acids. The CDR3 region is CASRDGGNEHTGELFF. CDR3 bases: TGTGCCAGCAGAGATGGCGGGAACGAACACACCGGGGAGCTGTTTTTT.

The rearrangement links TRBV19 to TRBJ2-3, with a tentative D call TRBD2 (6 bases). The V end lost 9 bases, the J end lost 2 bases, and 9 bases lay between the germline ends. Germline V gene lookup returns CDR1 LNHDA and CDR2 SQIVND (reference sequence). The CDR3 covers 12 residues. In nucleotides, the CDR3 is TGTGCCAGCTCGGACTACACAGATACGCAGTATTTT. Its translation: CASSDYTDTQYF.

The chain recombines TRBV6-6 with TRBJ2-6; TRBD2 matches 8 bases. This CDR3 has 16 residues. V lost 6 bases, J lost 1 base, and 5 bases stayed unmatched. Germline CDR1 reads MNHNY; CDR2 reads SVGAGI (reference sequence). The CDR3 nucleotides read TGTGCCAGCAGACCGGGAGGGCGTTCTGGGGCCAACGTCCTGACTTTC. Protein: CASRPGGRSGANVLTF.

The chain links TRBV6-1 to TRBJ2-7, with D tentatively TRBD1 (6 bases). Trimming removed 2 bases from V and 0 bases from J, with 11 bases in between. The CDR3 consists of 15 residues. Germline values: CDR1 MNHNS, CDR2 SASEGT. CDR3 protein: CASSESPDSSYEQYF. CDR3 sequence (DNA): TGTGCCAGCAGTGAAAGCCCGGACAGCTCCTACGAGCAGTACTTC.

This chain links TRBV4-3 with TRBJ1-1; maybe TRBD1 (6 bases). With 0 bases removed from V and 1 base from J, the gap between germline ends came to 9 bases. The germline V gene encodes CDR1 LGHNA and CDR2 YSLEER. The CDR3 has 15 amino acids. The CDR3 region is CASSQEQGRNTEAFF. The CDR3 DNA reads TGCGCCAGCAGCCAAGAACAGGGTCGGAACACTGAAGCTTTCTTT.

The chain combines TRBV2 with TRBJ1-3; D might be TRBD1 (5 bases). This CDR3 comprises 16 residues. The germline V gene has CDR1 SNHLY and CDR2 FYNNEI. The germline V and J ends were trimmed by 5 bases and 2 bases, with 16 bases remaining between them. CDR3 nucleotides: TGTGCCAGCAGTCTCGACAGTGGCGGAGCTGGAAACACCATATATTTT. Translation gives CASSLDSGGAGNTIYF.

This clone is classed as medium-sized (0.01 to 0.1%). V usage is TRBV29-1 and J usage is TRBJ2-6; D is perhaps TRBD2 (5 bases). CDR3 length equals 15 residues. Germline lookup yields CDR1 SQVTM and CDR2 ANQGSEA. Trimming shortened V by 4 bases and J by 3 bases, and 13 bases separated the two germline ends. The CDR3 region has the DNA TGCAGCGTTGGGGATTTAGGACTTGGGGCCAACGTCCTGACTTTC. As protein: CSVGDLGLGANVLTF.

The DNA for the CDR3 is TGTGCCAGTATGAGGGGGGGCACCGGGGAGCTGTTTTTT. It encodes CASMRGGTGELFF. The V gene is TRBV19, the J gene TRBJ2-2, with D possibly TRBD2 on 7 matching bases. Germline V lookup: CDR1 LNHDA, CDR2 SQIVND (reference sequence). Trimming left V 7 bases short and J 4 bases short, with 10 bases between. The CDR3 is 13 amino acids. Filled out from reference TRBV19 and TRBJ2-2, the complete variable domain reads DGGITQSPKYLFRKEGQNVTLSCEQNLNHDAMYWYRQDPGQGLRLIYYSQIVNDFQKGDIAEGYSVSREKKESFPLTVTSAQKNPTAFYLCASMRGGTGELFFGEGSRLTVL.

The V gene is TRBV30, the J gene TRBJ1-3; 9 nucleotides line up with TRBD1. Germline-derived CDR1 and CDR2 are GTSNPN and SVGIG (reference sequence). V was pared by 0 bases and J by 4 bases, with 4 bases of the junction left unmatched. This CDR3 comprises 15 residues. CDR3 sequence reads: CAWSVPTGGGNTIYF. The DNA of the CDR3 is TGTGCCTGGAGTGTTCCCACAGGGGGCGGAAACACCATATATTTT. Combining the CDR3 with reference TRBV30 and TRBJ1-3 gives the whole variable domain SQTIHQWPATLVQPVGSPLSLECTVEGTSNPNLYWYRQAAGRGLQLLFYSVGIGQISSEVPQNLSASRPQDRQFILSSKKLLLSDSGFYLCAWSVPTGGGNTIYFGEGSWLTVV.